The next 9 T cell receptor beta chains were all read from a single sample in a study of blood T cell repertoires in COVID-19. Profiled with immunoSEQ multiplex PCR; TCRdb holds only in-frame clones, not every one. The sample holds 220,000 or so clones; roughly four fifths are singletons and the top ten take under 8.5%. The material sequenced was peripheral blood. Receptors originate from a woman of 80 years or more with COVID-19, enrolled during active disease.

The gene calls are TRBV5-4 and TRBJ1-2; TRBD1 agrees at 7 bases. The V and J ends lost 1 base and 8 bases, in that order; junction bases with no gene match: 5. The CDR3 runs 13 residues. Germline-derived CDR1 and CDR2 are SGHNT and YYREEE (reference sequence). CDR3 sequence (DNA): TGTGCCAGCAGCTTGAAGGGGGCGTTAGGCTACACCTTC. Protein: CASSLKGALGYTF.

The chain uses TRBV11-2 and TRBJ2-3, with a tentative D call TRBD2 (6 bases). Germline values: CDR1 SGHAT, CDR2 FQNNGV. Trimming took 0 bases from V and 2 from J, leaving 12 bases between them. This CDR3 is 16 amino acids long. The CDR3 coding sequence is TGTGCCAGCAGCTTAGAGGGGCGGGGCCCCACAGATACGCAGTATTTT. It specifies CASSLEGRGPTDTQYF.

CDR3 bases: TGTGCCAGCAGCCAAGTCGTCAATGAGCAGTTCTTC. This encodes CASSQVVNEQFF. V gene TRBV3-1 (or the pseudogene TRBV3-2) combines with J gene TRBJ2-1; D remains unclear. V dropped 1 base and J dropped 6 bases, with 4 bases sitting between them. Germline assignment: CDR1 LGHDT and CDR2 YNNKEL (reference sequence). The CDR3 sequence is 12 residues long.

This CDR3 is CASSEGRTGELFF. The CDR3 DNA reads as TGTGCCAGCAGTGAGGGCCGCACCGGGGAGCTGTTTTTT. The chain uses TRBV2 and TRBJ2-2; no reliable D call. CDR1 SNHLY and CDR2 FYNNEI come from the germline V gene. CDR3 length equals 13 residues. V lost 3 bases and J 4 bases, leaving 6 bases between the germline ends.

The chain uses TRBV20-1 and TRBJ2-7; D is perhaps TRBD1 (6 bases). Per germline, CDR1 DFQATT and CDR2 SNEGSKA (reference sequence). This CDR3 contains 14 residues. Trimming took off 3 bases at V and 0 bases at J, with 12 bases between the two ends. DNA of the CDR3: TGCAGTGCTAGTCCGATAGGGGGCTCCTACGAGCAGTACTTC. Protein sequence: CSASPIGGSYEQYF.

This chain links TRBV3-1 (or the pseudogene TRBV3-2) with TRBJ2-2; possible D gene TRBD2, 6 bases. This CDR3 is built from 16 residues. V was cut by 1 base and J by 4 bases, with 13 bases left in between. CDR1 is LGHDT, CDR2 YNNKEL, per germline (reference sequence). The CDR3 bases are TGTGCCAGCAGCCAAGGACTCCCCGGGGGCACCGGGGAGCTGTTTTTT. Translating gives CASSQGLPGGTGELFF.

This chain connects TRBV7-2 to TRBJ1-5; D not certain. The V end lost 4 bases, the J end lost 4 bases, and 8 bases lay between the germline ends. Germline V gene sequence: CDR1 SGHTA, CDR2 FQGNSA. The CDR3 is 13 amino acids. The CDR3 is CASSSNQNQPQHF. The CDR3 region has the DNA TGTGCCAGCAGCTCCAACCAGAATCAGCCCCAGCATTTT.

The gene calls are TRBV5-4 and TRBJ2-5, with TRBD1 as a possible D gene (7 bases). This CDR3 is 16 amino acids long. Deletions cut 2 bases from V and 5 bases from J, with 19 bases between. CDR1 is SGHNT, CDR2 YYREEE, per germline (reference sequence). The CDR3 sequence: CASSLYRGGGRETQYF. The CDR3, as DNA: TGTGCCAGCAGCTTATACAGGGGAGGCGGTAGGGAGACCCAGTACTTC.

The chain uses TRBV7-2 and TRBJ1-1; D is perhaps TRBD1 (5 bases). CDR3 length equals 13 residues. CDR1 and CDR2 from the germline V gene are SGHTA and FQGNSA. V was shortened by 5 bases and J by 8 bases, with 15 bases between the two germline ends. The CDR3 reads CASSLVRDSEAFF. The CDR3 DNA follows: TGTGCCAGCAGCCTCGTAAGGGACTCAGAAGCTTTCTTT.